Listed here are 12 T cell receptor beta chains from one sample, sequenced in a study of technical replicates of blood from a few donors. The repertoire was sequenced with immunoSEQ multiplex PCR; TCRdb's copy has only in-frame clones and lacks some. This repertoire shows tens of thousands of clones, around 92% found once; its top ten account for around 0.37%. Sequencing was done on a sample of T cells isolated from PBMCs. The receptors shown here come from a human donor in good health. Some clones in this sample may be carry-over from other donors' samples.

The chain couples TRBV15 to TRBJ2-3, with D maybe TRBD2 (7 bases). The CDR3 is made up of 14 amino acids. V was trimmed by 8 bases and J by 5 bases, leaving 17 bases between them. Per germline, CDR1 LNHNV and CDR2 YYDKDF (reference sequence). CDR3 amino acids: CATSLGGLEDTQYF. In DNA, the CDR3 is TGTGCCACCTCTTTGGGGGGGCTTGAAGATACGCAGTATTTT.

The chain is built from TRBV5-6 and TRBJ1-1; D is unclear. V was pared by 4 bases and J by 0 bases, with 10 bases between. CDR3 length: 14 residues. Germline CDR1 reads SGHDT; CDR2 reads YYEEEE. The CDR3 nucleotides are TGTGCCAGCAGCCCTACAGTTATGAACACTGAAGCTTTCTTT. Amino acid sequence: CASSPTVMNTEAFF.

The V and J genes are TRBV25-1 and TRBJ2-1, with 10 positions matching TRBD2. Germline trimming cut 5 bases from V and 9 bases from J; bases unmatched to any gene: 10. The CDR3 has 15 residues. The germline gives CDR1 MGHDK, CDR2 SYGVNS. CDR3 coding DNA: TGTGCCAGCAGTTCGACTAGCGGGCTTTATCGTGAGCAGTTCTTC. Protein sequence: CASSSTSGLYREQFF.

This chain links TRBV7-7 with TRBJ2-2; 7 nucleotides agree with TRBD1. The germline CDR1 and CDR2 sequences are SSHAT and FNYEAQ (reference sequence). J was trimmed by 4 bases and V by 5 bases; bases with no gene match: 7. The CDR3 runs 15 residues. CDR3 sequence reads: CASSHRQGSTGELFF. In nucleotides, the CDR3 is TGTGCCAGCAGCCACAGACAGGGTAGCACCGGGGAGCTGTTTTTT.

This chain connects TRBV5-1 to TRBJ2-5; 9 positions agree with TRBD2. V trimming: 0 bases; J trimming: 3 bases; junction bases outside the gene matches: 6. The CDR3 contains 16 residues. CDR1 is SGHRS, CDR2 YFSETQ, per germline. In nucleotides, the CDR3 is TGCGCCAGCAGCTTGGTTTTAGCGGGAGAGGAAGAGACCCAGTACTTC. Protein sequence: CASSLVLAGEEETQYF. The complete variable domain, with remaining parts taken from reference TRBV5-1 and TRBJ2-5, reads KAGVTQTPRYLIKTRGQQVTLSCSPISGHRSVSWYQQTPGQGLQFLFEYFSETQRNKGNFPGRFSGRQFSNSRSEMNVSTLELGDSALYLCASSLVLAGEEETQYFGPGTRLLVL.

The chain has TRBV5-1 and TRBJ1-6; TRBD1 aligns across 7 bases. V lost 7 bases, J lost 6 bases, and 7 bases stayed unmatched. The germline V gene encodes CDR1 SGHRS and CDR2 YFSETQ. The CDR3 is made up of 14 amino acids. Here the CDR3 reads CASAQGQINSPLHF. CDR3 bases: TGCGCCAGCGCCCAGGGACAGATTAATTCACCCCTCCACTTT.

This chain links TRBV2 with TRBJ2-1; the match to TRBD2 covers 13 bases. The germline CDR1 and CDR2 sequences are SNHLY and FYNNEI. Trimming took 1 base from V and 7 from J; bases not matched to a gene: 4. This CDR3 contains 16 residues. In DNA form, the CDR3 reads TGTGCCAGCAGTGAAGAGACTAGCGGGAGGTGGAATGAGCAGTTCTTC. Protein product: CASSEETSGRWNEQFF.

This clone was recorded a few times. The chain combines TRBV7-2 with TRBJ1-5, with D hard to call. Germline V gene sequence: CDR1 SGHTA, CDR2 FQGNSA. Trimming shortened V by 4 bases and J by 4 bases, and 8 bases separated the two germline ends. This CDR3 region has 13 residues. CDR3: CASSSLVNQPQHF. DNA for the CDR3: TGTGCCAGCAGCTCCCTCGTGAATCAGCCCCAGCATTTT.

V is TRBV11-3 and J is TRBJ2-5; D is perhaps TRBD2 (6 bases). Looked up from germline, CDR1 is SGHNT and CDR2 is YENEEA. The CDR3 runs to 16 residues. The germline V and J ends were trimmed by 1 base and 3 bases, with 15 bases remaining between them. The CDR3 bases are TGTGCCAGCAGCTTAGTGTCATGGGGGGAGGAAGAGACCCAGTACTTC. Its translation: CASSLVSWGEEETQYF. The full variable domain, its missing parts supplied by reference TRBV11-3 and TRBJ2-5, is EAGVVQSPRYKIIEKKQPVAFWCNPISGHNTLYWYLQNLGQGPELLIRYENEEAVDDSQLPKDRFSAERLKGVDSTLKIQPAELGDSAVYLCASSLVSWGEEETQYFGPGTRLLVL.

The CDR3: CASSVISTGNEQFF. The CDR3, as DNA: TGTGCCAGCAGTGTAATATCGACGGGAAATGAGCAGTTCTTC. The chain couples TRBV6-1 to TRBJ2-1, with D tentatively TRBD2 (5 bases). This CDR3 region has 14 residues. V lost 4 bases and J 7 bases, leaving 14 bases between the germline ends. Germline V gene sequence: CDR1 MNHNS, CDR2 SASEGT.

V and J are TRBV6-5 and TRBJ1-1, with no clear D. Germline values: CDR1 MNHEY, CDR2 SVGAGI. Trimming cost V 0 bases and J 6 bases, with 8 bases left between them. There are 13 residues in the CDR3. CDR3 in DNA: TGTGCCAGCAGTTACTCCCCGAGTGCTGAAGCTTTCTTT. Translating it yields CASSYSPSAEAFF.

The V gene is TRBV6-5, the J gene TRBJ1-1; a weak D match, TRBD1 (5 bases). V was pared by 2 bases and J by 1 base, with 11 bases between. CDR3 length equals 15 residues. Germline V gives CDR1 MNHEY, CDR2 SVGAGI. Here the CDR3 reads CASSYPEGPNTEAFF. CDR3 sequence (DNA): TGTGCCAGCAGTTACCCGGAGGGACCGAACACTGAAGCTTTCTTT.